Following are 23 T cell receptor beta chains from one sample sequenced in a study of blood T cell repertoires in COVID-19. Sequencing used immunoSEQ multiplex PCR; TCRdb keeps in-frame clones, though not all of them. Among 200,000 to 250,000 clones, 65% to 90% were seen once, and the ten largest hold 3% to 4%. The sample comprised PBMCs or T cells enriched from blood (not recorded which). Receptors were obtained from a woman in her thirties or forties with acute COVID-19.

This clone showed up just a few times. The chain uses TRBV3-1 (or the pseudogene TRBV3-2) and TRBJ2-1, with TRBD2 matching 10 bases. Looked up from germline, CDR1 is LGHDT and CDR2 is YNNKEL (reference sequence). The CDR3 consists of 16 residues. J was trimmed by 2 bases and V by 4 bases; bases with no gene match: 5. The CDR3 nucleotides read TGTGCCAGCAGCCGCAGGACTAGCGGAACCTACAATGAGCAGTTCTTC. This translates into CASSRRTSGTYNEQFF.

J is TRBJ2-1 and V is TRBV25-1, with 9 positions matching TRBD2. CDR1 MGHDK and CDR2 SYGVNS come from the germline V gene. V was pared by 6 bases and J by 3 bases, with 6 bases of the junction left unmatched. The CDR3 is 15 residues long. The CDR3 reads CASSYLAGDYNEQFF. The CDR3 DNA reads as TGTGCCAGCAGCTATTTAGCGGGAGACTACAATGAGCAGTTCTTC. The whole variable domain, remainder taken from reference TRBV25-1 and TRBJ2-1, is EADIYQTPRYLVIGTGKKITLECSQTMGHDKMYWYQQDPGMELHLIHYSYGVNSTEKGDLSSESTVSRIRTEHFPLTLESARPSHTSQYLCASSYLAGDYNEQFFGPGTRLTVL.

This chain connects TRBV27 to TRBJ2-7; 9 positions agree with TRBD1. The V and J ends lost 5 bases and 3 bases, in that order; junction bases with no gene match: 5. Germline V gene lookup returns CDR1 MNHEY and CDR2 SMNVEV (reference sequence). This CDR3 has 14 residues. The CDR3: CASSTRDRVYEQYF. The CDR3 DNA follows: TGTGCCAGCAGTACCCGGGACAGGGTCTACGAGCAGTACTTC.

J is TRBJ1-3 and V is TRBV15, with D tentatively TRBD1 (6 bases). Looked up from germline, CDR1 is LNHNV and CDR2 is YYDKDF (reference sequence). CDR3 length: 14 residues. V shed 0 bases and J shed 4 bases, with 7 bases lying between them. CDR3 coding DNA: TGTGCCACCAGCAGAGATACAGGGGGAAACACCATATATTTT. This gives the protein CATSRDTGGNTIYF. The full variable domain, its missing parts supplied by reference TRBV15 and TRBJ1-3, is DAMVIQNPRYQVTQFGKPVTLSCSQTLNHNVMYWYQQKSSQAPKLLFHYYDKDFNNEADTPDNFQSRRPNTSFCFLDIRSPGLGDTAMYLCATSRDTGGNTIYFGEGSWLTVV.

This chain links TRBV28 with TRBJ1-5; D unclear. The CDR3 spans 16 residues. From germline, CDR1 is MDHEN and CDR2 SYDVKM. V was trimmed by 2 bases and J by 6 bases, leaving 17 bases between them. Here the CDR3 DNA reads TGTGCCAGCAGTTTAAATCCAAGGTATCCGGGTCAGCCCCAGCATTTT. Translated, it gives CASSLNPRYPGQPQHF.

V usage is TRBV4-1 and J usage is TRBJ1-5; D remains ambiguous. This CDR3 is built from 13 residues. CDR1 and CDR2 (germline): MGHRA, YSYEKL. The V end was cut by 1 base, the J end by 4 bases, with 5 bases between. CDR3 sequence: CASSQGVNQPQHF. CDR3 coding DNA: TGCGCCAGCAGCCAAGGTGTAAATCAGCCCCAGCATTTT.

The chain has TRBV6-1 and TRBJ2-2; tentatively, D is TRBD2 (6 bases). Germline values: CDR1 MNHNS, CDR2 SASEGT. Trimming left V 2 bases short and J 4 bases short, with 11 bases between. The CDR3 contains 15 residues. The CDR3 nucleotides read TGTGCCAGCAGTGAAACTAGCCTTGCCACCGGGGAGCTGTTTTTT. Translating gives CASSETSLATGELFF.

The table lists this clone with a count of one. The chain has TRBV9 and TRBJ2-3; D is perhaps TRBD2 (5 bases). CDR1 and CDR2 from the germline V gene are SGDLS and YYNGEE. CDR3 length: 16 residues. Trimming took 0 bases from V and 0 from J, leaving 11 bases between them. DNA of the CDR3: TGTGCCAGCAGCGTAGTTGGGGAGATCAGCACAGATACGCAGTATTTT. Protein sequence: CASSVVGEISTDTQYF. The entire variable domain, with the rest obtained from reference TRBV9 and TRBJ2-3, is as follows: DSGVTQTPKHLITATGQRVTLRCSPRSGDLSVYWYQQSLDQGLQFLIQYYNGEERAKGNILERFSAQQFPDLHSELNLSSLELGDSALYFCASSVVGEISTDTQYFGPGTRLTVL.

This clone showed up just a few times. The chain uses TRBV19 and TRBJ2-1, with D possibly being TRBD1 (6 bases). V was pared by 4 bases and J by 5 bases, with 12 bases between. The CDR3 runs 14 residues. Germline V gene lookup returns CDR1 LNHDA and CDR2 SQIVND (reference sequence). This CDR3 reads CASSRLRQDNEQFF. CDR3 DNA sequence: TGTGCCAGTAGTAGGCTACGACAGGACAATGAGCAGTTCTTC.

The chain links TRBV9 to TRBJ1-6; D is unclear. The V gene's germline CDR1 is SGDLS and CDR2 YYNGEE. V was cut by 2 bases and J by 2 bases, with 8 bases left in between. This CDR3 has 15 amino acids. The CDR3 DNA reads TGTGCCAGCAGCGTCGCCGGGACCTATAATTCACCCCTCCACTTT. Translating it yields CASSVAGTYNSPLHF.

CDR3 loop: CASSIAGLYNEQFF. CDR3 nucleotides: TGTGCCAGTAGTATAGCGGGATTATACAATGAGCAGTTCTTC. The chain has TRBV19 and TRBJ2-1, with D tentatively TRBD2 (5 bases). This CDR3 is built from 14 residues. V was trimmed by 1 base and J by 4 bases, leaving 8 bases between them. Per the germline V gene, CDR1 is LNHDA and CDR2 is SQIVND (reference sequence).

The rearrangement joins TRBV7-8 to TRBJ2-4; 7 bases agree with TRBD1. The CDR3 is made up of 16 amino acids. Trimming took 5 bases from V and 7 from J; bases not matched to a gene: 14. CDR1 and CDR2 from the germline V gene are SGHVS and FQNEAQ. The CDR3 DNA reads TGTGCCAGCAGCCCCCGACAGGGAATCGGGGTCAACATTCAGTACTTC. Protein sequence: CASSPRQGIGVNIQYF.

The chain employs TRBV28 and TRBJ1-5; 8 bases map to TRBD1. V lost 1 base and J lost 6; bases outside the gene matches: 2. The CDR3 extends over 14 amino acids. Germline CDR1 MDHEN, CDR2 SYDVKM. This CDR3 is CASSLLQGGQPQHF. The DNA for the CDR3 is TGTGCCAGCAGTTTATTACAGGGGGGTCAGCCCCAGCATTTT.

This clone was counted a few times. V gene TRBV6-5 combines with J gene TRBJ1-4; D might be TRBD1 (5 bases). Trimming took off 6 bases at V and 6 bases at J, with 14 bases between the two ends. Germline CDR1 MNHEY, CDR2 SVGAGI. The CDR3 runs to 14 residues. The CDR3 DNA reads as TGTGCCAGCAGGGATTCAGGGTGGGATGAAAAACTGTTTTTT. Amino acids: CASRDSGWDEKLFF.

The chain employs TRBV4-3 and TRBJ2-7, with 9 nucleotides matching TRBD1. Germline trimming cut 5 bases from V and 2 bases from J; bases unmatched to any gene: 4. The germline gives CDR1 LGHNA, CDR2 YSLEER. The CDR3 runs to 14 residues. The CDR3 nucleotides are TGCGCCAGCAGCACCCGACAGGGGGCCTACGAGCAGTACTTC. Protein: CASSTRQGAYEQYF.

The chain carries TRBV6-1 and TRBJ1-1, with D perhaps matching TRBD1 (6 bases). The CDR3 loop spans 12 amino acids. The ends were cut back, 2 bases at V and 7 bases at J, with 8 bases in the middle. Germline loops: CDR1 MNHNS, CDR2 SASEGT. The CDR3 loop is CASSELDSEAFF. DNA for the CDR3: TGTGCCAGCAGTGAACTGGACAGTGAAGCTTTCTTT.

V and J are TRBV19 and TRBJ1-1; 9 nucleotides align to TRBD1. This CDR3 is built from 14 residues. The germline V gene encodes CDR1 LNHDA and CDR2 SQIVND (reference sequence). V dropped 5 bases and J dropped 10; count of bases not matched to a gene: 11. The CDR3 loop reads CASSPYGTGSGAFF. The CDR3 region has the DNA TGTGCCAGTAGTCCTTACGGGACAGGGAGCGGAGCTTTCTTT. Supplemented by reference TRBV19 and TRBJ1-1, the full variable domain reads DGGITQSPKYLFRKEGQNVTLSCEQNLNHDAMYWYRQDPGQGLRLIYYSQIVNDFQKGDIAEGYSVSREKKESFPLTVTSAQKNPTAFYLCASSPYGTGSGAFFGQGTRLTVV.

This chain connects TRBV6-5 to TRBJ2-7, with a tentative D call TRBD2 (6 bases). Germline CDR1 and CDR2: MNHEY and SVGAGI. Trimming shortened V by 4 bases and J by 4 bases, and 17 bases separated the two germline ends. The CDR3 extends over 15 amino acids. The CDR3 DNA reads TGTGCCAGCAGTTCCATCCCTGGGACTCAATACGAGCAGTACTTC. Protein sequence: CASSSIPGTQYEQYF.

The CDR3 DNA is TGTGCCAGCAGCTCTTGGGGTGGGAGAGGCGGCTACGAGCAGTACTTC. Protein product: CASSSWGGRGGYEQYF. V and J are TRBV4-2 and TRBJ2-7; D may be TRBD2 (5 bases). The CDR3 length is 16 residues. Trimming removed 5 bases from V and 3 bases from J, with 20 bases in between. In germline, CDR1 is LGHNA, CDR2 YNFKEQ.

The chain combines TRBV9 with TRBJ2-1, with a tentative D call TRBD1 (6 bases). V lost 5 bases to trimming and J lost 3 bases, with 21 bases between them. The CDR3 is made up of 17 amino acids. Germline V lookup: CDR1 SGDLS, CDR2 YYNGEE. The CDR3 bases are TGTGCCAGCAGTGCCAACCCCCGGGACACCAACTACAATGAGCAGTTCTTC. Translating it yields CASSANPRDTNYNEQFF.

The chain has TRBV18 and TRBJ2-3, with a weak D call TRBD2 (6 bases). The ends were cut back, 1 base at V and 1 base at J, with 9 bases in the middle. The CDR3 is 15 amino acids. Germline CDR1 is KGHSH and CDR2 is LQKENI. The CDR3 here is CASSPLGLGTDTQYF. The CDR3 DNA reads as TGTGCCAGCTCACCACTGGGACTGGGCACAGATACGCAGTATTTT.

The CDR3 protein is CATQSGQGAYEQYF. The DNA of the CDR3 is TGTGCCACTCAATCGGGACAGGGGGCCTACGAGCAGTACTTC. The J gene is TRBJ2-7, the V gene TRBV19; 11 bases match TRBD1. The CDR3 totals 14 residues. Trimming cost V 10 bases and J 2 bases; bases outside gene matches: 7. The germline V gene encodes CDR1 LNHDA and CDR2 SQIVND (reference sequence).

The rearrangement uses TRBV28 and TRBJ2-7; the match to TRBD1 covers 9 bases. The CDR3 is 14 amino acids. Germline trimming cut 5 bases from V and 2 bases from J; bases unmatched to any gene: 4. CDR1 is MDHEN and CDR2 is SYDVKM in the germline V gene. This CDR3 reads CASSRTGEAYEQYF. The DNA of the CDR3 is TGTGCCAGCAGTAGGACAGGGGAAGCCTACGAGCAGTACTTC.